This entry lists 27 T cell receptor beta chains sequenced from one sample in a study of identical twins. TCRdb ran MiXCR on the 5' RACE reads and lists one entry per CDR3 protein. The sample records around 370,000 distinct CDR3 sequences, approximately 8.8% being singletons. The specimen sequenced was naive T cells sorted from blood. The receptors were sampled from a woman aged 45-65 years in good health.

This clonotype was seen at least ten times. The chain has TRBV5-6 and TRBJ2-1; tentatively, D is TRBD2 (6 bases). The CDR3 runs to 17 residues. V shed 0 bases and J shed 2 bases, with 15 bases lying between them. Germline CDR1 reads SGHDT; CDR2 reads YYEEEE. CDR3 amino acids: CASSLGGVAAPYNEQFF. For the CDR3, the DNA is TGTGCCAGCAGCTTGGGGGGGGTTGCCGCACCCTACAATGAGCAGTTCTTC.

The genes are TRBV4-1 and TRBJ2-7, with D possibly TRBD1 on 6 matching bases. The germline V gene encodes CDR1 MGHRA and CDR2 YSYEKL. The CDR3 contains 12 residues. The germline V and J ends were trimmed by 1 base and 10 bases, with 11 bases remaining between them. The CDR3 nucleotides are TGCGCCAGCAGCCAAGTAGGGGGTTCTCAGTACTTC. Translation: CASSQVGGSQYF.

J is TRBJ2-7 and V is TRBV27, with 12 bases fitting TRBD2. This CDR3 is 13 amino acids long. CDR1 is MNHEY and CDR2 is SMNVEV in the germline V gene (reference sequence). V trimming: 5 bases; J trimming: 11 bases; junction bases outside the gene matches: 7. The CDR3 nucleotides are TGTGCCAGCAGTGCGACTAGCGGGAGTATAAAGTACGTC. Translated: CASSATSGSIKYV.

This clonotype was observed a handful of times. The V call is TRBV24-1, the J call TRBJ2-5; 9 nucleotides align to TRBD1. The CDR3 loop spans 14 amino acids. The junction had 8 bases not matched to a gene; V was cut back by 8 bases and J by 5 bases. Germline CDR1 KGHDR, CDR2 SFDVKD. The CDR3 DNA follows: TGTGCCACCATAAACAGGGGGCCACGGGAGACCCAGTACTTC. Protein product: CATINRGPRETQYF.

This clonotype has a count of ten or more. The gene calls are TRBV5-1 and TRBJ2-7, with D perhaps matching TRBD2 (5 bases). Germline V gene sequence: CDR1 SGHRS, CDR2 YFSETQ. The CDR3 runs 14 residues. The V end was cut by 0 bases, the J end by 6 bases, with 13 bases between. The CDR3 is CASSLAAGRGEQYF. The CDR3 bases are TGCGCCAGCAGCTTGGCAGCAGGACGGGGCGAGCAGTACTTC.

J is TRBJ2-2 and V is TRBV24-1; a weak D match, TRBD1 (6 bases). The CDR3 runs 16 residues. V lost 4 bases, J lost 6 bases, and 17 bases lay in between. Per germline, CDR1 KGHDR and CDR2 SFDVKD. The CDR3 loop reads CATSDPPGTRAGELFF. In DNA form, the CDR3 reads TGTGCCACCAGTGACCCCCCCGGGACAAGGGCCGGGGAGCTGTTTTTT.

This chain connects TRBV18 to TRBJ2-1; 15 bases match TRBD2. V shed 6 bases and J 5 bases; nucleotides not matched to a gene: 2. There are 15 residues in the CDR3. CDR1 and CDR2 (germline): KGHSH, LQKENI. The CDR3 spells CASSRTSGRDNEQFF. The CDR3 coding sequence is TGTGCCAGCTCGCGGACTAGCGGGAGGGACAATGAGCAGTTCTTC. The variable domain in full, with the rest retrieved from reference TRBV18 and TRBJ2-1, is NAGVMQNPRHLVRRRGQEARLRCSPMKGHSHVYWYRQLPEEGLKFMVYLQKENIIDESGMPKERFSAEFPKEGPSILRIQQVVRGDSAAYFCASSRTSGRDNEQFFGPGTRLTVL.

In its sample, this clonotype was seen a few times. The chain recombines TRBV20-1 with TRBJ2-7; a weak D match, TRBD1 (6 bases). V was trimmed by 6 bases and J by 4 bases, leaving 13 bases between them. CDR1 and CDR2 from the germline V gene are DFQATT and SNEGSKA (reference sequence). The CDR3 loop spans 12 amino acids. The CDR3 DNA sequence: TGCAGTGCGCGTAGCACAGGGTACGAGCAGTACTTC. Translated: CSARSTGYEQYF.

This clonotype was seen only once. The gene calls are TRBV13 and TRBJ2-3, with 8 positions matching TRBD2. The V segment lost 7 bases and the J segment 1 base; nucleotides outside the gene matches: 10. The CDR3 extends over 16 amino acids. Per the germline V gene, CDR1 is PRHDT and CDR2 is FYEKMQ (reference sequence). Written as DNA, the CDR3 is TGTGCCAGCAACGCCCAGCGGGAGTTAGGCACAGATACGCAGTATTTT. Amino acids: CASNAQRELGTDTQYF.

The rearrangement uses TRBV3-1 and TRBJ2-5; 9 bases are a match to TRBD2. V was pared by 0 bases and J by 5 bases, with 4 bases of the junction left unmatched. This CDR3 has 15 residues. Germline V lookup: CDR1 LGHDT, CDR2 YNNKEL (reference sequence). For the CDR3, the DNA is TGTGCCAGCAGCCAAGAGGGCGGGAGGGCCGAGACCCAGTACTTC. It codes for CASSQEGGRAETQYF.

This clonotype was counted once. CDR3 sequence: CAWSKQGDQPQHF. In DNA form, the CDR3 reads TGTGCCTGGAGTAAACAGGGGGATCAGCCCCAGCATTTT. The rearrangement joins TRBV30 to TRBJ1-5; 8 bases match TRBD1. The CDR3 is 13 amino acids. The junction had 2 bases not matched to a gene; V was cut back by 2 bases and J by 5 bases. Germline-derived CDR1 and CDR2 are GTSNPN and SVGIG (reference sequence). Drawing the rest from reference TRBV30 and TRBJ1-5, the complete variable domain is SQTIHQWPATLVQPVGSPLSLECTVEGTSNPNLYWYRQAAGRGLQLLFYSVGIGQISSEVPQNLSASRPQDRQFILSSKKLLLSDSGFYLCAWSKQGDQPQHFGDGTRLSIL.

This clonotype was counted ten times or more. This chain joins TRBV19 and TRBJ1-1, with no clear D. This CDR3 is built from 13 residues. The germline V and J ends were trimmed by 5 bases and 2 bases, with 9 bases remaining between them. Germline V lookup: CDR1 LNHDA, CDR2 SQIVND (reference sequence). As DNA, the CDR3 is TGTGCCAGTAGTGCCAAGAGCAACACTGAAGCTTTCTTT. Its protein product is CASSAKSNTEAFF.

This clonotype was seen repeatedly, ten times or more. The V call is TRBV5-1, the J call TRBJ2-3; D is unresolved. The CDR3 contains 15 residues. CDR1 is SGHRS and CDR2 is YFSETQ in the germline V gene. Trimming removed 4 bases at V and 5 bases at J, with 17 bases between. The chain's CDR3 is CASSATKPYEDTQYF. The CDR3 coding sequence is TGCGCCAGCAGCGCGACAAAGCCCTACGAAGATACGCAGTATTTT.

This clonotype was seen ten or more times. The chain couples TRBV20-1 to TRBJ2-1, with D possibly TRBD1 on 6 matching bases. CDR3 length equals 15 residues. The germline V gene has CDR1 DFQATT and CDR2 SNEGSKA (reference sequence). V lost 3 bases and J lost 7, with 19 bases in between. The chain's CDR3 is CSASTQGFGTNEQFF. The CDR3 region has the DNA TGCAGTGCTAGTACCCAGGGGTTTGGGACAAATGAGCAGTTCTTC.

The V gene is TRBV20-1, the J gene TRBJ2-7, with TRBD1 identical over 9 bases. The CDR3 runs to 15 residues. Trimming at V came to 4 bases and at J to 7 bases, leaving 14 bases not matched to a gene. Germline values: CDR1 DFQATT, CDR2 SNEGSKA (reference sequence). CDR3 nucleotide sequence: TGCAGTGCTACGACTCCGGGACAGGGCGGTAGGGAGCAGTACTTC. Protein sequence: CSATTPGQGGREQYF.

This clonotype occurred a few times. The chain has TRBV28 and TRBJ2-7, with D possibly being TRBD2 (5 bases). Germline V gives CDR1 MDHEN, CDR2 SYDVKM. Trimming cost V 5 bases and J 3 bases, with 14 bases left between them. The CDR3 is made up of 14 amino acids. The CDR3 region has the DNA TGTGCCAGCAGTGAGGGCCGGAAACTCTACGAGCAGTACTTC. Amino acids: CASSEGRKLYEQYF.

Many counts were recorded for this clonotype. V gene TRBV20-1 combines with J gene TRBJ1-3, with D unresolved. CDR1 and CDR2 from the germline V gene are DFQATT and SNEGSKA (reference sequence). The CDR3 sequence is 14 residues long. V was trimmed by 0 bases and J by 4 bases, leaving 10 bases between them. CDR3 amino acids: CSARDLRVGNTIYF. CDR3 in DNA: TGCAGTGCTAGAGATTTGAGGGTCGGAAACACCATATATTTT.

The chain employs TRBV29-1 and TRBJ1-2, with D possibly matching TRBD1 (6 bases). Germline-derived CDR1 and CDR2 are SQVTM and ANQGSEA. The V gene lost 5 bases and the J gene lost 3 bases, with 7 bases spanning the gap. The CDR3 covers 11 residues. CDR3 in amino acids: CSVSGDYGYTF. As DNA, the CDR3 is TGCAGCGTTTCAGGGGACTATGGCTACACCTTC.

This clonotype was picked up many times. The CDR3: CASSLETANEKLFF. The DNA of the CDR3 is TGCGCCAGCAGCTTGGAAACAGCTAATGAAAAACTGTTTTTT. This rearrangement joins TRBV5-1 to TRBJ1-4; D is ambiguous. The ends were cut back, 0 bases at V and 3 bases at J, with 6 bases in the middle. The germline CDR1 and CDR2 sequences are SGHRS and YFSETQ. This CDR3 is built from 14 residues. The whole variable domain, filled in from reference TRBV5-1 and TRBJ1-4, reads KAGVTQTPRYLIKTRGQQVTLSCSPISGHRSVSWYQQTPGQGLQFLFEYFSETQRNKGNFPGRFSGRQFSNSRSEMNVSTLELGDSALYLCASSLETANEKLFFGSGTQLSVL.

The chain uses TRBV5-5 and TRBJ1-1, with D possibly being TRBD1 (6 bases). CDR3 length equals 14 residues. Germline CDR1 is SGHKS and CDR2 is YYEKEE (reference sequence). V lost 2 bases and J lost 1, with 9 bases in between. The CDR3 DNA reads as TGTGCCAGCAGCTTTGCAGGGGAGAACACTGAAGCTTTCTTT. It is translated as CASSFAGENTEAFF.

This sequence joins TRBV5-1 and TRBJ2-5; perhaps TRBD2 as D (6 bases). The CDR3 totals 14 residues. Trimming cost V 6 bases and J 4 bases, with 16 bases left between them. The germline CDR1 and CDR2 sequences are SGHRS and YFSETQ. The CDR3 sequence is CASTARWGGETQYF. The CDR3 bases are TGCGCCAGCACCGCACGATGGGGAGGAGAGACCCAGTACTTC.

The V gene is TRBV4-1, the J gene TRBJ2-2; the D call may be TRBD1 or TRBD2 (6 bases each). V was cut by 0 bases and J by 0 bases, with 11 bases left in between. Germline CDR1 and CDR2: MGHRA and YSYEKL. CDR3 length: 17 residues. Here the CDR3 DNA reads TGCGCCAGCAGCCAAGATCAGGAGGGGGCGAACACCGGGGAGCTGTTTTTT. Translating it yields CASSQDQEGANTGELFF.

This clonotype was counted ten times or more. The J gene is TRBJ2-1, the V gene TRBV6-6; TRBD2 might be the D (5 bases). The CDR3 consists of 13 residues. The V end was cut by 5 bases, the J end by 7 bases, with 12 bases between. CDR1 and CDR2 (germline): MNHNY, SVGAGI (reference sequence). The CDR3 nucleotides read TGTGCCAGCAGTGCCTCTAGAGGGAATGAGCAGTTCTTC. It is translated as CASSASRGNEQFF.

This clonotype occurred a few times. For the CDR3, the DNA is TGTGCCAGCAGTGAAGGGGGGCTAGCGGGAACCGGGGAGCTGTTTTTT. Protein: CASSEGGLAGTGELFF. The chain is built from TRBV25-1 and TRBJ2-2; 9 nucleotides line up with TRBD2. The ends lost 2 bases at V and 5 bases at J; junction bases unmatched: 6. Germline V gene sequence: CDR1 MGHDK, CDR2 SYGVNS. The CDR3 has 16 amino acids.

The chain employs TRBV6-4 and TRBJ2-3; no clear D gene. V shed 3 bases and J shed 5 bases, with 6 bases lying between them. This CDR3 is 12 amino acids long. Germline-derived CDR1 and CDR2 are MRHNA and SNTAGT. The CDR3 region has the DNA TGTGCCAGCAGTGATTATGGAGATACGCAGTATTTT. Its translation: CASSDYGDTQYF.

The chain is built from TRBV6-5 and TRBJ2-1, with 11 positions matching TRBD1. Germline V lookup: CDR1 MNHEY, CDR2 SVGAGI. The CDR3 contains 16 residues. V trimming: 7 bases; J trimming: 7 bases; junction bases outside the gene matches: 12. The CDR3 protein is CASIAPGTGGRNEQFF. The DNA of the CDR3 is TGTGCCAGCATTGCGCCCGGGACAGGGGGAAGAAATGAGCAGTTCTTC.

This clonotype was picked up many times. V usage is TRBV6-6 and J usage is TRBJ1-1, with 8 bases fitting TRBD1. Germline V lookup: CDR1 MNHNY, CDR2 SVGAGI (reference sequence). The length of the CDR3 is 14 residues. V trimming: 8 bases; J trimming: 2 bases; junction bases outside the gene matches: 7. The CDR3 region has the DNA TGTGCCAGCGGTAAGACAGGGGCCAACACTGAAGCTTTCTTT. This sequence encodes CASGKTGANTEAFF.